One and the same sample provided the 25 T cell receptor beta chains below, sequenced in a study of T cell responses to AZD1222 COVID-19 vaccine. Method: immunoSEQ multiplex PCR; TCRdb's copy keeps in-frame clones and lacks some. The sample holds 150,000 to 200,000 clones, approximately 88% seen once. This sample comprised peripheral blood, obtained on day 0 of AZD1222 vaccination. The receptor set was obtained from an adult in good health.

The DNA for the CDR3 is TGTGCCAGCAGTTCCCTTAGCGGGAGCAGGAACACCGGGGAGCTGTTTTTT. Amino acids: CASSSLSGSRNTGELFF. The rearrangement uses TRBV28 and TRBJ2-2; 9 bases map to TRBD2. V lost 4 bases and J lost 1; bases outside the gene matches: 7. The CDR3 covers 17 residues. Germline V gene lookup returns CDR1 MDHEN and CDR2 SYDVKM. Complete variable domain (other parts from reference TRBV28 and TRBJ2-2): DVKVTQSSRYLVKRTGEKVFLECVQDMDHENMFWYRQDPGLGLRLIYFSYDVKMKEKGDIPEGYSVSREKKERFSLILESASTNQTSMYLCASSSLSGSRNTGELFFGEGSRLTVL.

The chain joins TRBV30 to TRBJ1-5; perhaps TRBD1 as D (5 bases). The CDR3 runs to 14 residues. Looked up from germline, CDR1 is GTSNPN and CDR2 is SVGIG (reference sequence). Trimming pared 2 bases from V and 5 bases from J, leaving 13 bases between. The CDR3 sequence is CAWSPGHLDQPQHF. The CDR3 DNA is TGTGCCTGGAGTCCTGGACACCTAGATCAGCCCCAGCATTTT.

This clone has a single count. V and J are TRBV9 and TRBJ1-1, with D unresolved. Germline lookup yields CDR1 SGDLS and CDR2 YYNGEE. This CDR3 spans 18 amino acids. V was clipped by 3 bases and J by 0 bases, with 21 bases between them. The CDR3 DNA sequence: TGTGCCAGCAGCGCCCCGACTAAACAACAACTCATGAACACTGAAGCTTTCTTT. Protein sequence: CASSAPTKQQLMNTEAFF. Full variable domain (rest looked up from reference TRBV9 and TRBJ1-1): DSGVTQTPKHLITATGQRVTLRCSPRSGDLSVYWYQQSLDQGLQFLIQYYNGEERAKGNILERFSAQQFPDLHSELNLSSLELGDSALYFCASSAPTKQQLMNTEAFFGQGTRLTVV.

This clone is a singleton in its sample. This chain uses TRBV5-1 with TRBJ1-1; D perhaps matches TRBD1 (5 bases). The V gene lost 0 bases and the J gene lost 9 bases, with 9 bases spanning the gap. Germline V gene lookup returns CDR1 SGHRS and CDR2 YFSETQ. The CDR3 has 12 residues. The CDR3 loop reads CASSLVEGQAFF. In nucleotides, the CDR3 is TGCGCCAGCAGCTTGGTAGAGGGGCAAGCTTTCTTT.

This chain connects TRBV5-1 to TRBJ1-4, with D possibly TRBD1 on 5 matching bases. V lost 3 bases, J lost 8 bases, and 20 bases lay in between. The CDR3 is 16 residues long. CDR1 and CDR2 (germline): SGHRS, YFSETQ. The CDR3 DNA reads TGCGCCAGCAGCTCGGGCTGGGGCAGGGATGAAGAAAAACTGTTTTTT. Its protein is CASSSGWGRDEEKLFF.

This chain joins TRBV28 and TRBJ2-2; 8 bases are shared with TRBD1. The CDR3 extends over 14 amino acids. In germline, CDR1 is MDHEN, CDR2 SYDVKM. Germline trimming cut 10 bases from V and 2 bases from J; bases unmatched to any gene: 6. The CDR3 loop reads CATTQGDNTGELFF. Written as DNA, the CDR3 is TGTGCCACCACACAGGGGGATAACACCGGGGAGCTGTTTTTT.

The chain is built from TRBV20-1 and TRBJ1-6; no firm D call. Trimming removed 7 bases at V and 12 bases at J, with 10 bases between. The V gene's germline CDR1 is DFQATT and CDR2 SNEGSKA (reference sequence). The CDR3 runs to 10 residues. This chain's CDR3 is CSDERLPLHF. In nucleotides, the CDR3 is TGCAGTGATGAGAGGCTACCCCTCCACTTT.

The chain uses TRBV7-9 and TRBJ2-5, with TRBD1 matching over 8 bases. The CDR3 covers 17 residues. Germline CDR1 and CDR2: SEHNR and FQNEAQ (reference sequence). After removal of 5 bases from V and 5 bases from J, the junction contained 16 bases not matched to a gene. CDR3 region: CASSQNLRQGSRETQYF. CDR3 nucleotides: TGTGCCAGCAGCCAAAATCTACGACAGGGGTCGCGGGAGACCCAGTACTTC. Full variable domain (rest looked up from reference TRBV7-9 and TRBJ2-5): DTGVSQNPRHKITKRGQNVTFRCDPISEHNRLYWYRQTLGQGPEFLTYFQNEAQLEKSRLLSDRFSAERPKGSFSTLEIQRTEQGDSAMYLCASSQNLRQGSRETQYFGPGTRLLVL.

This sequence joins TRBV5-1 and TRBJ1-1, with 10 bases fitting TRBD1. CDR1 and CDR2 from the germline V gene are SGHRS and YFSETQ. The CDR3 runs to 12 residues. V lost 8 bases, J lost 10 bases, and 8 bases stayed unmatched. The CDR3 DNA sequence: TGCGCCAGTGCGACAGGGGGCGGAGGAGCTTTCTTT. The encoded protein is CASATGGGGAFF.

The V gene is TRBV5-6, the J gene TRBJ1-5; unclear D gene. This CDR3 contains 15 residues. V lost 1 base to trimming and J lost 0 bases, with 8 bases between them. Germline-derived CDR1 and CDR2 are SGHDT and YYEEEE. Here the CDR3 DNA reads TGTGCCAGCAGCTTGTCTTACAATAGCAATCAGCCCCAGCATTTT. Translating gives CASSLSYNSNQPQHF.

CDR3: CASAWRGYQPQHF. CDR3 DNA: TGTGCCAGCGCATGGAGGGGTTATCAGCCCCAGCATTTT. This chain connects TRBV27 to TRBJ1-5, with a possible D match to TRBD1 (5 bases). Germline assignment: CDR1 MNHEY and CDR2 SMNVEV (reference sequence). Trimming stripped 8 bases from V and 5 bases from J, with 13 bases between. CDR3 size: 13 residues.

The rearrangement uses TRBV30 and TRBJ1-5, with D possibly TRBD1 on 6 matching bases. Germline CDR1 and CDR2: GTSNPN and SVGIG (reference sequence). The CDR3 has 14 amino acids. Trimming removed 6 bases at V and 4 bases at J, with 16 bases between. The CDR3: CACRDRLLNQPQHF. CDR3 nucleotide sequence: TGTGCCTGCCGCGACAGGTTGTTGAATCAGCCCCAGCATTTT.

The chain employs TRBV28 and TRBJ1-2; perhaps TRBD1 as D (6 bases). This CDR3 has 13 residues. V lost 4 bases, J lost 3 bases, and 9 bases lay in between. Germline values: CDR1 MDHEN, CDR2 SYDVKM. The DNA of the CDR3 is TGTGCCAGCAGTTCACGGACAGACTATGGCTACACCTTC. It specifies CASSSRTDYGYTF.

This clone showed up just a few times. The V and J genes are TRBV6-2 or TRBV6-3 and TRBJ1-5, with D uncertain. The V gene's germline CDR1 is MNHEY and CDR2 SVGEGT. The CDR3 has 14 residues. Between the trimmed V and J ends, which lost 4 bases and 2 bases, there was a span of 9 bases. The chain's CDR3 is CASSFSGGNQPQHF. The CDR3 DNA is TGTGCCAGCAGTTTCTCTGGGGGCAATCAGCCCCAGCATTTT.

This rearrangement joins TRBV10-1 to TRBJ2-7, with unresolved D. CDR1 and CDR2 from the germline V gene are WNHNN and SYGVQD (reference sequence). Trimming shortened V by 4 bases and J by 1 base, and 8 bases separated the two germline ends. This CDR3 is 13 amino acids long. CDR3 nucleotides: TGCGCCAGCAGTGGAGGAAATTCCTACGAGCAGTACTTC. It is translated as CASSGGNSYEQYF.

This chain joins TRBV18 and TRBJ1-5; 8 bases are shared with TRBD1. Germline V gene data show CDR1 as KGHSH and CDR2 as LQKENI. J gave up 6 bases and V 6 bases, and 13 bases lay outside the gene matches. The CDR3 spans 16 residues. The CDR3 bases are TGTGCCAGCTCCCCCCGGGGGGAGACAGGGGTTCAGCCCCAGCATTTT. Its translation is CASSPRGETGVQPQHF. The variable domain in full, with the rest retrieved from reference TRBV18 and TRBJ1-5, is NAGVMQNPRHLVRRRGQEARLRCSPMKGHSHVYWYRQLPEEGLKFMVYLQKENIIDESGMPKERFSAEFPKEGPSILRIQQVVRGDSAAYFCASSPRGETGVQPQHFGDGTRLSIL.

The gene calls are TRBV19 and TRBJ1-4; 7 bases are shared with TRBD1. V was pared by 6 bases and J by 4 bases, with 5 bases of the junction left unmatched. The CDR3 has 14 residues. Looked up from germline, CDR1 is LNHDA and CDR2 is SQIVND (reference sequence). In DNA form, the CDR3 reads TGTGCCAGTAGGCCGACAGGGATTAATGAAAAACTGTTTTTT. It yields the protein CASRPTGINEKLFF.

The CDR3 region is CASSVSGAYNSPLHF. CDR3 DNA: TGTGCCAGCAGCGTCTCGGGTGCCTATAATTCACCCCTCCACTTT. This chain links TRBV9 with TRBJ1-6; D not certain. CDR3 length: 15 residues. Trimming removed 2 bases from V and 2 bases from J, with 8 bases in between. The V gene's germline CDR1 is SGDLS and CDR2 YYNGEE.

J is TRBJ2-3 and V is TRBV6-2 or TRBV6-3; D is tentatively TRBD1 or TRBD2 (6 bases each). Germline CDR1 and CDR2: MNHEY and SVGEGT. Trimming cost V 2 bases and J 6 bases, with 18 bases left between them. This CDR3 has 16 amino acids. The chain's CDR3 is CASSYGGPVIVDTQYF. For the CDR3, the DNA is TGTGCCAGCAGTTACGGGGGGCCGGTTATCGTGGATACGCAGTATTTT.

The V and J genes are TRBV7-2 and TRBJ2-4; 7 nucleotides line up with TRBD1. The CDR3 contains 16 residues. Germline assignment: CDR1 SGHTA and CDR2 FQGNSA. V was clipped by 5 bases and J by 3 bases; unmatched bases: 10. The CDR3 protein is CASSEGALVGKNIQYF. In DNA, the CDR3 is TGTGCCAGCAGCGAGGGGGCACTAGTGGGCAAAAACATTCAGTACTTC.

This chain connects TRBV2 to TRBJ1-5; 8 bases align to TRBD1. The CDR3 is 14 amino acids. Germline CDR1 and CDR2: SNHLY and FYNNEI. J gave up 6 bases and V 4 bases, and 5 bases lay outside the gene matches. In DNA, the CDR3 is TGTGCCAGCAGTGGACAGGGGAATAGTCAGCCCCAGCATTTT. Its protein is CASSGQGNSQPQHF.

CDR3 coding DNA: TGTGCCACGAAAAGGGGACAGGGACTACCCTATAACTATGGCTACACCTTC. This translates into CATKRGQGLPYNYGYTF. The chain carries TRBV19 and TRBJ1-2; TRBD1 aligns across 9 bases. Losses at the gene ends were 10 bases for V and 1 base for J; bases not matched to a gene: 16. Looked up from germline, CDR1 is LNHDA and CDR2 is SQIVND (reference sequence). The length of the CDR3 is 17 residues.

V is TRBV11-2 and J is TRBJ1-2; TRBD1 is a possible D gene (5 bases). V was shortened by 4 bases and J by 8 bases, with 20 bases between the two germline ends. The CDR3 contains 15 residues. Per the germline V gene, CDR1 is SGHAT and CDR2 is FQNNGV. The CDR3 coding sequence is TGTGCCAGCAGCTCCTCCGGGAGGGGAATAGGAGGCTACACCTTC. Translation: CASSSSGRGIGGYTF.

Only one count was recorded for this clone. The V and J genes are TRBV29-1 and TRBJ1-1; 7 nucleotides align to TRBD1. Germline assignment: CDR1 SQVTM and CDR2 ANQGSEA. V was pared by 7 bases and J by 6 bases, with 11 bases of the junction left unmatched. The CDR3 sequence is 13 residues long. CDR3 DNA: TGCAGCGCTTGGACGGGAGGGGGCCCTGAAGCTTTCTTT. Its translation is CSAWTGGGPEAFF.

CDR3 residues: CASSQDLGRGETQYF. CDR3 DNA sequence: TGCGCCAGCAGCCAGGACCTAGGACGGGGAGAGACCCAGTACTTC. The V gene is TRBV4-3, the J gene TRBJ2-5, with D perhaps TRBD2 (5 bases). The CDR3 contains 15 residues. Looked up from germline, CDR1 is LGHNA and CDR2 is YSLEER. Trimming took off 3 bases at V and 4 bases at J, with 15 bases between the two ends.